These 29 T cell receptor beta chains originate from one sample sequenced in a study of blood T cells in healthy people across ages. The authors ran a second PCR of roughly 6 to 12 cycles using a sample-barcoded 5' primer and a J-beta primer mix. Using its own MiXCR run on the 5' RACE reads, TCRdb lists one record per CDR3 protein. The sample comprises 890,000 or so distinct CDR3 sequences, approximately 59% of which are singletons, and about 30% rests with the top ten. Sequenced: blood. These receptors originate from a man under 40 in good health.

This clonotype appeared a few times. J is TRBJ2-1 and V is TRBV5-1; D perhaps matches TRBD2 (6 bases). Trimming stripped 5 bases from V and 6 bases from J, with 12 bases between. Germline CDR1 reads SGHRS; CDR2 reads YFSETQ. There are 13 residues in the CDR3. The CDR3 protein is CASRHEAGNEQFF. CDR3 sequence (DNA): TGCGCCAGCAGGCATGAAGCGGGCAATGAGCAGTTCTTC.

The CDR3 spells CASSFGFQPQHF. In nucleotides, the CDR3 is TGTGCCAGCAGTTTCGGATTCCAGCCCCAGCATTTT. The chain combines TRBV12-3 or TRBV12-4 with TRBJ1-5; D remains ambiguous. This CDR3 has 12 residues. The V end was cut by 3 bases, the J end by 7 bases, with 7 bases between.

V usage is TRBV6-6 and J usage is TRBJ1-2; D is possibly TRBD1 (6 bases). The CDR3 extends over 14 amino acids. Germline V gene sequence: CDR1 MNHNY, CDR2 SVGAGI (reference sequence). The germline V and J ends were trimmed by 6 bases and 4 bases, with 15 bases remaining between them. The CDR3 coding sequence is TGTGCCAGCAGCCGCGAAGGACAGTTCTATGGCTACACCTTC. Amino acid sequence: CASSREGQFYGYTF.

The chain uses TRBV4-3 and TRBJ2-7, with a possible D match to TRBD1 (7 bases). V shed 3 bases and J shed 3 bases, with 15 bases lying between them. CDR3 length: 15 residues. The germline CDR1 and CDR2 sequences are LGHNA and YSLEER. The CDR3 region is CASSHATGTGYEQYF. For the CDR3, the DNA is TGCGCCAGCAGCCATGCGACAGGGACTGGCTACGAGCAGTACTTC.

This rearrangement joins TRBV3-1 to TRBJ1-2, with D uncertain. V was clipped by 1 base and J by 4 bases, with 10 bases between them. The length of the CDR3 is 14 residues. Germline CDR1 is LGHDT and CDR2 is YNNKEL (reference sequence). This CDR3 is CASSQGATLYGYTF. The CDR3 nucleotides read TGTGCCAGCAGCCAAGGAGCAACCCTCTATGGCTACACCTTC.

J is TRBJ2-1 and V is TRBV9, with D possibly matching TRBD2 (6 bases). Trimming cost V 7 bases and J 2 bases, with 13 bases left between them. Germline values: CDR1 SGDLS, CDR2 YYNGEE. This CDR3 region has 14 residues. The CDR3 DNA follows: TGTGCCAGCGGAGGGCGCGGGACCTACAATGAGCAGTTCTTC. Translated, it gives CASGGRGTYNEQFF.

The genes are TRBV10-3 and TRBJ2-2; the match to TRBD1 covers 8 bases. The germline CDR1 and CDR2 sequences are ENHRY and SYGVKD. V lost 7 bases, J lost 7 bases, and 8 bases stayed unmatched. This CDR3 is 14 amino acids long. Written as DNA, the CDR3 is TGTGCCATCACCACGGACAGGGAGGACGGGGAGCTGTTTTTT. This translates into CAITTDREDGELFF.

V and J are TRBV9 and TRBJ2-4, with 11 bases that match TRBD2. The DNA end is more similar to TRBJ2-5, so the J call may be wrong. CDR1 is SGDLS and CDR2 is YYNGEE in the germline V gene. CDR3 length: 15 amino acids. This CDR3 is CASSVVAGGEKTQYF. The CDR3 DNA is TGTGCCAGCAGCGTAGTAGCGGGGGGGGAAAAGACCCAGTACTTC.

V and J are TRBV2 and TRBJ2-1; TRBD1 matches at 8 bases. Germline V gives CDR1 SNHLY, CDR2 FYNNEI. The CDR3 is 11 residues long. V was clipped by 9 bases and J by 9 bases; unmatched bases: 4. Here the CDR3 reads CARTGEREQFF. Written as DNA, the CDR3 is TGTGCCAGGACAGGGGAGCGTGAGCAGTTCTTC.

The chain has TRBV4-2 and TRBJ2-7, with TRBD1 identical over 7 bases. Germline V lookup: CDR1 LGHNA, CDR2 YNFKEQ. V dropped 3 bases and J dropped 3; count of bases not matched to a gene: 14. The CDR3 has 17 residues. CDR3 protein: CASSQEETGTAYYEQYF. CDR3 DNA: TGTGCCAGCAGCCAGGAGGAGACAGGGACGGCATACTACGAGCAGTACTTC.

This clonotype was detected only once. The chain couples TRBV5-1 to TRBJ2-5, with TRBD1 identical over 8 bases. The germline CDR1 and CDR2 sequences are SGHRS and YFSETQ. The CDR3 consists of 16 residues. The ends lost 4 bases at V and 3 bases at J; junction bases unmatched: 11. CDR3 DNA sequence: TGCGCCAGCAGCCCCGCCGGACAGGGTGGGGAAGAGACCCAGTACTTC. Protein product: CASSPAGQGGEETQYF. Full variable domain (outside the CDR3, taken from reference TRBV5-1 and TRBJ2-5): KAGVTQTPRYLIKTRGQQVTLSCSPISGHRSVSWYQQTPGQGLQFLFEYFSETQRNKGNFPGRFSGRQFSNSRSEMNVSTLELGDSALYLCASSPAGQGGEETQYFGPGTRLLVL.

The rearrangement uses TRBV29-1 and TRBJ2-5; 13 bases are shared with TRBD2. This CDR3 has 17 amino acids. The V and J ends lost 4 bases and 1 base, in that order; junction bases with no gene match: 9. Germline V gene data show CDR1 as SQVTM and CDR2 as ANQGSEA. CDR3 in DNA: TGCAGCGTTGCCCGAGGCAGACTAGCGGGGGGCCAAGAGACCCAGTACTTC. It yields the protein CSVARGRLAGGQETQYF.

The rearrangement links TRBV7-8 to TRBJ2-7; the D is unclear. Germline CDR1 and CDR2: SGHVS and FQNEAQ. This CDR3 has 14 amino acids. V shed 0 bases and J shed 3 bases, with 9 bases lying between them. CDR3 sequence: CASSLALHLYEQYF. In DNA, the CDR3 is TGTGCCAGCAGCTTAGCTTTACACCTCTACGAGCAGTACTTC.

Concerning this clonotype itself: A much larger clone lies a single base off, so this may be a read error. V is TRBV6-1 and J is TRBJ2-3; D is perhaps TRBD1 or TRBD2 (5 bases each). The V end was cut by 6 bases, the J end by 2 bases, with 9 bases between. CDR3 length: 13 residues. Germline lookup yields CDR1 MNHNS and CDR2 SASEGT. CDR3 nucleotides: TGTGCCAGCAGGGGGGATGTCACAGATACGCAGTATTTT. As protein: CASRGDVTDTQYF.

The V call is TRBV6-6, the J call TRBJ1-4; D might be TRBD1 (5 bases). Germline V gives CDR1 MNHNY, CDR2 SVGAGI (reference sequence). The CDR3 covers 15 residues. The V end lost 6 bases, the J end lost 5 bases, and 16 bases lay between the germline ends. The CDR3, as DNA: TGTGCCAGCAGAGATCCAACAGGTGGCAATGAAAAACTGTTTTTT. Protein product: CASRDPTGGNEKLFF.

This clonotype was observed at least ten times. The CDR3 DNA follows: TGCAGTGCTATTACAGAGGCAGGGATCTACGAGCAGTACTTC. It encodes CSAITEAGIYEQYF. The V gene is TRBV20-1, the J gene TRBJ2-7; TRBD1 is a possible D gene (5 bases). The CDR3 has 14 amino acids. Trimming removed 4 bases from V and 3 bases from J, with 16 bases in between. CDR1 is DFQATT and CDR2 is SNEGSKA in the germline V gene (reference sequence).

This clonotype was found many times. The chain links TRBV7-2 to TRBJ2-7; maybe TRBD1 (6 bases). Trimming took off 5 bases at V and 5 bases at J, with 16 bases between the two ends. CDR3 length: 14 residues. Germline CDR1 reads SGHTA; CDR2 reads FQGNSA. The CDR3 sequence: CASSRLGQTDEQYF. The CDR3 DNA is TGTGCCAGCAGCCGCCTCGGACAGACCGACGAGCAGTACTTC.

The genes are TRBV12-3 or TRBV12-4 and TRBJ2-7, with 8 bases matching TRBD1. This CDR3 contains 14 residues. The ends lost 4 bases at V and 3 bases at J; junction bases unmatched: 5. As DNA, the CDR3 is TGTGCCAGCAGTTACGCAGGGGGCCTCTACGAGCAGTACTTC. Its translation is CASSYAGGLYEQYF.

This clonotype was recorded a few times. The rearrangement uses TRBV5-1 and TRBJ2-1; D is possibly TRBD1 (5 bases). Germline V CDR1 and CDR2: SGHRS, YFSETQ. The length of the CDR3 is 16 residues. V was shortened by 0 bases and J by 9 bases, with 19 bases between the two germline ends. The CDR3 DNA reads as TGCGCCAGCAGCTTGGGGGGCACCCGCCCATATTTTGAGCAGTTCTTC. Protein product: CASSLGGTRPYFEQFF.

This clonotype showed up just a few times. This chain joins TRBV20-1 and TRBJ2-7; possible D gene TRBD1, 5 bases. The V gene's germline CDR1 is DFQATT and CDR2 SNEGSKA (reference sequence). The length of the CDR3 is 15 residues. Deletions cut 1 base from V and 0 bases from J, with 13 bases between. DNA of the CDR3: TGCAGTGCTAGAGGTGGGGCGTTGTACTCCTACGAGCAGTACTTC. Translated, it gives CSARGGALYSYEQYF.

This clonotype occurred a few times. This chain uses TRBV15 with TRBJ2-3; 7 bases line up with TRBD2. The CDR3 runs 16 residues. Trimming took 5 bases from V and 10 from J; bases not matched to a gene: 18. Germline CDR1 reads LNHNV; CDR2 reads YYDKDF (reference sequence). The CDR3 region has the DNA TGTGCCACCAGCTTACCCCGAGGGCTAGCGGCGGGTGCGCAGTATTTT. It yields the protein CATSLPRGLAAGAQYF.

The chain links TRBV27 to TRBJ2-1; the D is unclear. Trimming cost V 4 bases and J 7 bases, with 8 bases left between them. This CDR3 comprises 12 residues. Germline V gene lookup returns CDR1 MNHEY and CDR2 SMNVEV (reference sequence). CDR3 DNA sequence: TGTGCCAGCAGTTCCCGATGGAATGAGCAGTTCTTC. It is translated as CASSSRWNEQFF.

This chain links TRBV7-8 with TRBJ1-2; no firm D call. V was shortened by 3 bases and J by 2 bases, with 22 bases between the two germline ends. This CDR3 has 18 amino acids. Germline-derived CDR1 and CDR2 are SGHVS and FQNEAQ. The CDR3 DNA reads as TGTGCCAGCAGCTTCCAAAATTCGGGCCGATATTCCAACTATGGCTACACCTTC. It yields the protein CASSFQNSGRYSNYGYTF.

The chain couples TRBV3-1 to TRBJ1-5; D is unclear. Trimming cost V 8 bases and J 1 base, with 6 bases left between them. Germline V gene lookup returns CDR1 LGHDT and CDR2 YNNKEL (reference sequence). This CDR3 region has 12 residues. For the CDR3, the DNA is TGTGCCAGCGGCCGGAGCAATCAGCCCCAGCATTTT. Its protein is CASGRSNQPQHF.

This clonotype was counted once. The V and J genes are TRBV5-4 and TRBJ2-7; 10 bases are a match to TRBD2. The CDR3 has 17 amino acids. Unmatched junction bases numbered 9, after V lost 0 bases and J lost 3 bases. Germline values: CDR1 SGHNT, CDR2 YYREEE (reference sequence). The CDR3: CASSLDSGGSRVYEQYF. CDR3 nucleotide sequence: TGTGCCAGCAGCTTGGATAGCGGGGGGTCTCGTGTCTACGAGCAGTACTTC.

V is TRBV20-1 and J is TRBJ2-5, with a weak D call TRBD1 (5 bases). TRBJ2-7 matches the DNA end more closely, so the J call is doubtful. The CDR3 runs 14 residues. Germline V CDR1 and CDR2: DFQATT, SNEGSKA (reference sequence). The CDR3 here is CSARALDSTYEQYF. The CDR3 region has the DNA TGCAGTGCTAGGGCCCTTGACAGTACCTACGAGCAGTACTTC.

The chain is built from TRBV6-5 and TRBJ2-1; D is undetermined. There are 14 residues in the CDR3. The germline V and J ends were trimmed by 7 bases and 3 bases, with 13 bases remaining between them. Germline CDR1 MNHEY, CDR2 SVGAGI. The CDR3 nucleotides are TGTGCCAGCAACCCGTCTTTAAACTACAATGAGCAGTTCTTC. Translating it yields CASNPSLNYNEQFF.

The chain links TRBV4-3 to TRBJ1-5; unclear D gene. Trimming left V 2 bases short and J 4 bases short, with 6 bases between. This CDR3 spans 13 amino acids. In germline, CDR1 is LGHNA, CDR2 YSLEER. The CDR3 DNA reads as TGCGCCAGCAGCCAATCAGAAAATCAGCCCCAGCATTTT. Translated: CASSQSENQPQHF.

In regard to this clonotype: One end of the junction does not line up with germline, which may come from a read error. The rearrangement joins TRBV4-2 to TRBJ2-3, with a tentative D call TRBD2 (5 bases). The CDR3 runs 16 residues. Germline-derived CDR1 and CDR2 are LGHNA and YNFKEQ. The CDR3 spells CANSQGRGTSTDTQYF. The CDR3, as DNA: TGTGCCAACAGCCAAGGACGGGGAACGAGCACAGATACGCAGTATTTT.